This record concerns one T cell receptor beta chain sequence. No antigen is known for it. Stable or active relapsing-remitting multiple sclerosis, untreated and meeting revised McDonald criteria, defined the controls. TEMRA cells were FACS-enriched and CD8+ and CD4+ T cells negatively isolated. These data belong to a study of CD8 T cells in Susac syndrome. CDR3 length: 14 residues. Germline assignment: CDR1 MDHEN and CDR2 SYDVKM. V shed 3 bases and J shed 4 bases, with 12 bases lying between them. An amount of RNA that ranged from roughly 0.45 to 1 ug was reverse transcribed with random hexamers. Across 54 Vbeta and 13 Jbeta, TCR beta CDR3 was amplified with immunoSEQ multiplex PCR. MiXCR, run by TCRdb on the immunoSEQ multiplex PCR reads, gives a single entry per CDR3 protein. The sample consists of about 210,000 distinct CDR3 sequences, approximately 95% of them appearing once. Study-level points and caveats: As acknowledged by the study, its TCR sequencing and HLA analysis included a relatively small number of individuals.

The genes are TRBV28 and TRBJ1-2, with D uncertain. The sequencing sample was made of CD4+ T cells from PBMCs. This TCR came from a human donor with multiple sclerosis. This CDR3 reads CASSFTLRSYGYTF. CDR3 nucleotides: TGTGCCAGCAGTTTTACTCTCAGGAGCTATGGCTACACCTTC.